This note documents a single TCR beta chain sequence. Its antigen is still unknown. The CDR3 contains 16 residues. The ends lost 6 bases at V and 11 bases at J; junction bases unmatched: 16. Germline assignment: CDR1 SNHLY and CDR2 FYNNEI. With 60 Vbeta and 13 Jbeta primers, the PCR was carried out. Sequencing was performed with immunoSEQ multiplex PCR; in TCRdb, only in-frame clones are kept and a portion is missing. The sample shows about 160,000 clones, around 72% of them seen only once. This sample was taken from a study of cytomegalovirus exposure and HLA in healthy donors. General study points: Data from an earlier analysis indicated that most TCR beta V segments were productive either about 90% or about 30% of the time.

Every donor was a healthy person donating bone marrow. Sequencing input: PBMCs. The source of this sequence is a female donor in good health and CMV-seronegative. The rearrangement joins TRBV2 to TRBJ2-5; the match to TRBD1 covers 12 bases. CDR3 DNA sequence: TGTGCCAGCAGCCGTGGAGGGACAGGGGGCACCGGGGAGCAGTACTTC. It yields the protein CASSRGGTGGTGEQYF. Based on the CDR3 plus reference TRBV2 and TRBJ2-5, the full variable domain is EPEVTQTPSHQVTQMGQEVILRCVPISNHLYFYWYRQILGQKVEFLVSFYNNEISEKSEIFDDQFSVERPDGSNFTLKIRSTKLEDSAMYFCASSRGGTGGTGEQYFGPGTRLLVL.